The 3 T cell receptor beta chains presented below share a single source sample, sequenced in a study of blood T cell repertoires in COVID-19. Clones were read by immunoSEQ multiplex PCR, and TCRdb kept only the in-frame ones, dropping some. The table has under 200,000 clones, about 90% seen once; the top ten hold roughly 2.5%. The sample comprised peripheral blood. Receptor source: a man aged 35 to 55 with active or convalescent COVID-19.

V and J are TRBV6-5 and TRBJ2-7; D may be TRBD1 (6 bases). Germline CDR1 MNHEY, CDR2 SVGAGI. With 7 bases removed from V and 1 base from J, the gap between germline ends came to 11 bases. This CDR3 contains 13 residues. In DNA form, the CDR3 reads TGTGCCAGCACAGGGGTAAATTCCTACGAGCAGTACTTC. Encoded protein: CASTGVNSYEQYF.

The gene calls are TRBV2 and TRBJ1-1; D gene uncertain. CDR1 is SNHLY and CDR2 is FYNNEI in the germline V gene. The CDR3 runs to 13 residues. The V end lost 5 bases, the J end lost 1 base, and 8 bases lay between the germline ends. In DNA form, the CDR3 reads TGTGCCAGCAGTCTAAGCCCGAACACTGAAGCTTTCTTT. Protein: CASSLSPNTEAFF.

The CDR3 sequence is CASSSKFGGTQYF. The CDR3 DNA follows: TGTGCCAGCAGCTCTAAATTCGGAGGGACCCAGTACTTC. This rearrangement joins TRBV7-2 to TRBJ2-5, with D possibly being TRBD2 (5 bases). There are 13 residues in the CDR3. V was trimmed by 4 bases and J by 7 bases, leaving 13 bases between them. Germline CDR1 SGHTA, CDR2 FQGNSA.